These 19 T cell receptor beta chains share one sample of origin, sequenced in a study of blood T cell repertoires in COVID-19. TCRdb keeps only in-frame clones here, not all; method: immunoSEQ multiplex PCR. The sample holds about 150,000 clones; about 80% are singletons and the top ten take approximately 9.1%. Sequencing was performed on PBMCs or T cells enriched from blood (not recorded which). These receptors were obtained from a man in his forties or fifties who had recovered from COVID-19.

On this clone: The sample has other DNA sequences that encode this CDR3 too. V gene TRBV28 combines with J gene TRBJ1-2, with 9 bases that match TRBD1. The CDR3 loop spans 13 amino acids. V lost 4 bases, J lost 3 bases, and 0 bases stayed unmatched. Germline assignment: CDR1 MDHEN and CDR2 SYDVKM. The CDR3 DNA sequence: TGTGCCAGCAGTTGGGACAGGGACTATGGCTACACCTTC. This sequence encodes CASSWDRDYGYTF.

This clone was seen a handful of times. The chain has TRBV19 and TRBJ1-3; 9 bases line up with TRBD1. The CDR3 extends over 14 amino acids. CDR1 is LNHDA, CDR2 SQIVND, per germline (reference sequence). V lost 6 bases, J lost 2 bases, and 2 bases stayed unmatched. CDR3 nucleotide sequence: TGTGCCAGTAGCGGGACAGGGCCTGGAAACACCATATATTTT. This translates into CASSGTGPGNTIYF. The full variable domain, with the rest looked up from reference TRBV19 and TRBJ1-3, is DGGITQSPKYLFRKEGQNVTLSCEQNLNHDAMYWYRQDPGQGLRLIYYSQIVNDFQKGDIAEGYSVSREKKESFPLTVTSAQKNPTAFYLCASSGTGPGNTIYFGEGSWLTVV.

V gene TRBV6-1 combines with J gene TRBJ2-3, with D perhaps TRBD2 (5 bases). V was pared by 4 bases and J by 0 bases, with 20 bases between. The CDR3 length is 18 residues. The germline gives CDR1 MNHNS, CDR2 SASEGT. The CDR3 bases are TGTGCCAGCAGTGCCCTCGTCGCGGGTGCAGGAAGCACAGATACGCAGTATTTT. Encoded protein: CASSALVAGAGSTDTQYF.

The gene calls are TRBV6-5 and TRBJ1-3; a weak D match, TRBD1 (5 bases). V lost 2 bases and J lost 2, with 7 bases in between. CDR3 length: 14 residues. Looked up from germline, CDR1 is MNHEY and CDR2 is SVGAGI. Here the CDR3 reads CASSYQGPGNTIYF. In nucleotides, the CDR3 is TGTGCCAGCAGTTACCAGGGTCCTGGAAACACCATATATTTT.

The chain has TRBV28 and TRBJ1-6, with D maybe TRBD1 (6 bases). The CDR3 runs to 15 residues. With 1 base removed from V and 7 bases from J, the gap between germline ends came to 11 bases. CDR1 is MDHEN and CDR2 is SYDVKM in the germline V gene. The CDR3, as DNA: TGTGCCAGCAGTTTATTCCCAGGGGTCAATTCACCCCTCCACTTT. It is translated as CASSLFPGVNSPLHF. Supplemented by reference TRBV28 and TRBJ1-6, the full variable domain reads DVKVTQSSRYLVKRTGEKVFLECVQDMDHENMFWYRQDPGLGLRLIYFSYDVKMKEKGDIPEGYSVSREKKERFSLILESASTNQTSMYLCASSLFPGVNSPLHFGNGTRLTVT.

The chain joins TRBV19 to TRBJ1-4, with 7 bases aligning to TRBD1. Germline assignment: CDR1 LNHDA and CDR2 SQIVND (reference sequence). With 7 bases clipped from V and 3 bases from J, the junction kept 8 bases outside the gene matches. The CDR3 covers 15 residues. The CDR3 nucleotides read TGTGCCAGTACCATCACCGGGACAGCTAATGAAAAACTGTTTTTT. This encodes CASTITGTANEKLFF.

This clone was counted between two and nine times. This chain links TRBV28 with TRBJ2-5; no clear D. V was cut by 2 bases and J by 2 bases, with 24 bases left in between. The CDR3 covers 19 residues. CDR1 and CDR2 from the germline V gene are MDHEN and SYDVKM. In DNA form, the CDR3 reads TGTGCCAGCAGTTTACCCCCGGCCGGCGCAGAGAGAGGACAAGAGACCCAGTACTTC. It yields the protein CASSLPPAGAERGQETQYF.

The J gene is TRBJ1-5, the V gene TRBV5-1, with TRBD1 matching 9 bases. CDR3 length equals 14 residues. The V gene end was trimmed by 4 bases and the J gene end by 7 bases; junction bases not matched to a gene: 6. Germline assignment: CDR1 SGHRS and CDR2 YFSETQ. CDR3 nucleotide sequence: TGCGCCAGCAGCATAGGACAGGGGTCGCAGCCCCAGCATTTT. Translating it yields CASSIGQGSQPQHF.

V usage is TRBV18 and J usage is TRBJ1-3, with D hard to call. V was trimmed by 2 bases and J by 6 bases, leaving 14 bases between them. From germline, CDR1 is KGHSH and CDR2 LQKENI. This CDR3 is 15 amino acids long. The CDR3 region is CASSPINAGENTIYF. The CDR3 DNA is TGTGCCAGCTCACCAATAAATGCCGGTGAAAACACCATATATTTT. The entire variable domain, with the rest obtained from reference TRBV18 and TRBJ1-3, is as follows: NAGVMQNPRHLVRRRGQEARLRCSPMKGHSHVYWYRQLPEEGLKFMVYLQKENIIDESGMPKERFSAEFPKEGPSILRIQQVVRGDSAAYFCASSPINAGENTIYFGEGSWLTVV.

The chain recombines TRBV5-1 with TRBJ2-7; TRBD1 aligns across 8 bases. The CDR3 totals 14 residues. Germline V CDR1 and CDR2: SGHRS, YFSETQ. Germline trimming cut 1 base from V and 2 bases from J; bases unmatched to any gene: 2. The CDR3 nucleotides read TGCGCCAGCAGCTTGCCAGGGGGCCCCTACGAGCAGTACTTC. This sequence encodes CASSLPGGPYEQYF.

The chain recombines TRBV9 with TRBJ2-7; D might be TRBD2 (6 bases). Germline CDR1 SGDLS, CDR2 YYNGEE. This CDR3 contains 14 residues. V was trimmed by 0 bases and J by 1 base, leaving 8 bases between them. The CDR3 is CASSVGGLSYEQYF. Here the CDR3 DNA reads TGTGCCAGCAGCGTAGGGGGACTTTCCTACGAGCAGTACTTC.

The V and J genes are TRBV3-1 (or the pseudogene TRBV3-2) and TRBJ2-2, with 15 bases that match TRBD2. CDR3 size: 18 residues. V lost 4 bases, J lost 2 bases, and 5 bases stayed unmatched. Germline CDR1 reads LGHDT; CDR2 reads YNNKEL (reference sequence). The CDR3 DNA reads as TGTGCCAGCAGCCTCGGACTAGCGGGGGGGCTTAACACCGGGGAGCTGTTTTTT. Its protein product is CASSLGLAGGLNTGELFF.

This clone was picked up a small number of times. J is TRBJ1-1 and V is TRBV7-2, with D maybe TRBD1 (5 bases). CDR1 SGHTA and CDR2 FQGNSA come from the germline V gene. CDR3 length: 16 residues. V was clipped by 5 bases and J by 1 base, with 17 bases between them. This chain's CDR3 is CASSGGAGVPNTEAFF. The CDR3 DNA is TGTGCCAGCAGCGGAGGAGCGGGGGTTCCGAACACTGAAGCTTTCTTT.

The J gene is TRBJ1-3, the V gene TRBV27; TRBD1 matches 10 bases. Germline CDR1 reads MNHEY; CDR2 reads SMNVEV (reference sequence). The CDR3 has 15 residues. V lost 9 bases, J lost 0 bases, and 5 bases stayed unmatched. The CDR3 protein is CASRQGANSGNTIYF. The CDR3 DNA is TGTGCCAGTAGACAGGGGGCCAACTCTGGAAACACCATATATTTT.

This clone was counted between two and nine times. V gene TRBV6-5 combines with J gene TRBJ1-2, with 7 bases identical to TRBD1. V was pared by 6 bases and J by 4 bases, with 5 bases of the junction left unmatched. The CDR3 runs 13 residues. Germline V gene sequence: CDR1 MNHEY, CDR2 SVGAGI. The CDR3 loop is CASRQQGSYGYTF. DNA of the CDR3: TGTGCCAGCAGACAACAGGGGAGCTATGGCTACACCTTC.

A single count supports this clone. The V and J genes are TRBV4-1 and TRBJ2-4; D is uncertain. The CDR3 extends over 15 amino acids. Germline V gives CDR1 MGHRA, CDR2 YSYEKL. V lost 4 bases and J 0 bases, leaving 10 bases between the germline ends. For the CDR3, the DNA is TGCGCCAGCAGCCCCTCCCGGGTAGCCAAAAACATTCAGTACTTC. Amino acids: CASSPSRVAKNIQYF.

V usage is TRBV6-2 or TRBV6-3 and J usage is TRBJ2-2; D is possibly TRBD2 (8 bases). The CDR3 totals 16 residues. CDR1 is MNHEY, CDR2 SVGEGT, per germline. The V gene lost 6 bases and the J gene lost 6 bases, with 20 bases spanning the gap. The CDR3 DNA reads TGTGCCAGCAGCCGCGTTATAGCGGGGACAGCCGGGGAGCTGTTTTTT. Translating it yields CASSRVIAGTAGELFF.

V is TRBV7-9 and J is TRBJ1-4, with 10 bases that match TRBD1. Germline assignment: CDR1 SEHNR and CDR2 FQNEAQ (reference sequence). V gave up 4 bases and J gave up 10 bases; unmatched junction bases: 15. This CDR3 is 17 amino acids long. CDR3 sequence reads: CASSSSRDRGSEGKLFF. The CDR3 coding sequence is TGTGCCAGCAGCTCGTCCCGGGACAGGGGTTCGGAGGGAAAACTGTTTTTT.

Details on this clone: This sample also contains other DNA sequences that code for the same CDR3. The J gene is TRBJ2-3, the V gene TRBV11-2, with 9 bases lining up with TRBD1. The CDR3 has 15 amino acids. The V gene's germline CDR1 is SGHAT and CDR2 FQNNGV. Trimming removed 1 base from V and 3 bases from J; junction bases left unmatched: 2. CDR3 DNA: TGTGCCAGCAGCTTAGGGGACAGGGTAACAGATACGCAGTATTTT. Translation: CASSLGDRVTDTQYF.